Presented here are 22 T cell receptor beta chains from one specimen sequenced in a study of blood T cell repertoires in COVID-19. Data came from immunoSEQ multiplex PCR; TCRdb stores just in-frame clones and leaves some out. Counted here are approximately 260,000 clones, around 83% occurring once; the ten biggest clones make up under 7%. The sequenced material came from PBMCs or T cells enriched from blood (not recorded which). These TCRs come from a woman aged 50 to 60 who had been exposed to COVID-19.

The chain employs TRBV28 and TRBJ1-2, with TRBD1 as a possible D gene (5 bases). This CDR3 is built from 12 residues. V was clipped by 8 bases and J by 8 bases, with 15 bases between them. CDR1 and CDR2 from the germline V gene are MDHEN and SYDVKM. The CDR3 DNA reads as TGTGCCAGCTTCGGACACCCGAGGGGCTACACCTTC. The encoded protein is CASFGHPRGYTF.

The V call is TRBV6-5, the J call TRBJ2-1; D remains unclear. Germline assignment: CDR1 MNHEY and CDR2 SVGAGI. Trimming took off 6 bases at V and 1 base at J, with 10 bases between the two ends. This CDR3 has 14 amino acids. DNA of the CDR3: TGTGCCAGCAGAGAGGAGTCTTCCTACAATGAGCAGTTCTTC. Translated, it gives CASREESSYNEQFF.

The V call is TRBV2, the J call TRBJ1-5; 7 bases fit TRBD1. The CDR3 totals 15 residues. Per the germline V gene, CDR1 is SNHLY and CDR2 is FYNNEI. V was pared by 8 bases and J by 7 bases, with 14 bases of the junction left unmatched. The CDR3 is CASQGGRGQNQPQHF. DNA of the CDR3: TGTGCCAGCCAGGGGGGACGGGGTCAGAACCAGCCCCAGCATTTT.

This clone was recorded once. This chain joins TRBV25-1 and TRBJ1-6; 8 positions agree with TRBD1. Germline CDR1 MGHDK, CDR2 SYGVNS. The CDR3 spans 14 residues. J was trimmed by 5 bases and V by 5 bases; bases with no gene match: 2. CDR3 nucleotides: TGTGCCAGCAGTCCGGGACAGGATAATTCACCCCTCCACTTT. This gives the protein CASSPGQDNSPLHF.

This chain joins TRBV6-5 and TRBJ1-1; possibly TRBD1 for D (5 bases). CDR3 length: 13 amino acids. V was clipped by 8 bases and J by 4 bases, with 14 bases between them. The germline gives CDR1 MNHEY, CDR2 SVGAGI. CDR3: CASGLNGGTEAFF. In DNA, the CDR3 is TGTGCCAGCGGTTTGAACGGGGGCACTGAAGCTTTCTTT.

This chain connects TRBV27 to TRBJ1-2; D is perhaps TRBD1 (5 bases). The CDR3 totals 13 residues. V lost 0 bases, J lost 8 bases, and 10 bases lay in between. Germline CDR1 and CDR2: MNHEY and SMNVEV (reference sequence). As DNA, the CDR3 is TGTGCCAGCAGTTTATCACGGGGGGACGGCTACACCTTC. It yields the protein CASSLSRGDGYTF.

The gene calls are TRBV5-1 and TRBJ1-4; no reliable D call. Trimming removed 0 bases at V and 8 bases at J, with 8 bases between. The CDR3 consists of 13 residues. Germline V CDR1 and CDR2: SGHRS, YFSETQ. This CDR3 reads CASSLAQQEKLFF. The CDR3 bases are TGCGCCAGCAGCTTGGCCCAACAGGAAAAACTGTTTTTT.

This chain connects TRBV7-7 to TRBJ1-3; D uncertain. The CDR3 runs 14 residues. The V and J ends lost 5 bases and 0 bases respectively, with 8 bases between them. Germline V gene data show CDR1 as SSHAT and CDR2 as FNYEAQ (reference sequence). CDR3 protein: CASSLTLSGNTIYF. In DNA, the CDR3 is TGTGCCAGCAGCCTGACACTCTCTGGAAACACCATATATTTT.

V usage is TRBV6-5 and J usage is TRBJ2-7, with 8 positions matching TRBD2. The CDR3 runs 12 residues. Per germline, CDR1 MNHEY and CDR2 SVGAGI. V dropped 5 bases and J dropped 6; count of bases not matched to a gene: 3. Here the CDR3 reads CASSHTSGEQYF. As DNA, the CDR3 is TGTGCCAGCAGTCACACTAGCGGCGAGCAGTACTTC.

The J gene is TRBJ2-2, the V gene TRBV7-4; maybe TRBD2 (5 bases). The CDR3 length is 14 residues. Trimming removed 2 bases from V and 4 bases from J, with 8 bases in between. The germline CDR1 and CDR2 sequences are SGHVT and SQSDAQ. CDR3 residues: CASSLRGCTGELFF. The CDR3 bases are TGTGCCAGCAGCTTACGGGGTTGCACCGGGGAGCTGTTTTTT.

This clone was observed a few times. V and J are TRBV15 and TRBJ2-1; 7 positions match TRBD2. J lost 6 bases, V lost 6 bases, and 8 bases had no gene match. CDR3 length: 14 residues. CDR1 and CDR2 from the germline V gene are LNHNV and YYDKDF (reference sequence). The CDR3: CATRLSGTTNEQFF. Written as DNA, the CDR3 is TGTGCCACCAGACTATCCGGGACTACCAATGAGCAGTTCTTC.

V usage is TRBV5-1 and J usage is TRBJ2-2; 7 bases map to TRBD1. The CDR3 loop spans 14 amino acids. Per germline, CDR1 SGHRS and CDR2 YFSETQ. J gave up 6 bases and V 2 bases, and 4 bases lay outside the gene matches. The CDR3 is CASSFNRGPGELFF. CDR3 DNA: TGCGCCAGCAGCTTCAACAGGGGTCCCGGGGAGCTGTTTTTT.

The chain has TRBV9 and TRBJ2-2; D not resolved. V lost 0 bases, J lost 5 bases, and 8 bases lay in between. Germline CDR1 is SGDLS and CDR2 is YYNGEE. This CDR3 spans 14 amino acids. The CDR3 spells CASSVGYGTGELFF. The CDR3 region has the DNA TGTGCCAGCAGCGTAGGTTACGGGACCGGGGAGCTGTTTTTT.

The chain employs TRBV12-3 or TRBV12-4 and TRBJ1-2; 7 nucleotides align to TRBD1. V dropped 6 bases and J dropped 6; count of bases not matched to a gene: 4. The CDR3 extends over 12 amino acids. In nucleotides, the CDR3 is TGTGCCAGCAGCTTGACAGGGCATGGCTACACCTTC. The encoded protein is CASSLTGHGYTF.

The chain recombines TRBV6-5 with TRBJ2-7; TRBD1 aligns across 9 bases. This CDR3 comprises 13 residues. After removal of 6 bases from V and 3 bases from J, the junction contained 3 bases not matched to a gene. Germline CDR1 MNHEY, CDR2 SVGAGI. CDR3 in DNA: TGTGCCAGCAGGGACAGGGGAAGCTACGAGCAGTACTTC. Amino acids: CASRDRGSYEQYF.

This clone appeared once. The CDR3 loop reads CASSQTGILEAFF. The DNA of the CDR3 is TGTGCCAGCAGCCAGACAGGGATTCTCGAAGCTTTCTTT. The chain links TRBV11-2 to TRBJ1-1, with 7 bases matching TRBD1. Germline loops: CDR1 SGHAT, CDR2 FQNNGV. The CDR3 is made up of 13 amino acids. J was trimmed by 8 bases and V by 5 bases; bases with no gene match: 8.

The chain has TRBV5-1 and TRBJ2-7, with TRBD1 identical over 7 bases. The CDR3 totals 14 residues. V shed 2 bases and J 2 bases; nucleotides not matched to a gene: 4. Germline CDR1 is SGHRS and CDR2 is YFSETQ. The CDR3 nucleotides read TGCGCCAGCAGCTTACGACAGGGACCCTACGAGCAGTACTTC. Its protein is CASSLRQGPYEQYF.

The chain is built from TRBV10-3 and TRBJ1-4; D is perhaps TRBD1 (5 bases). Germline V CDR1 and CDR2: ENHRY, SYGVKD. There are 13 residues in the CDR3. V was trimmed by 10 bases and J by 7 bases, leaving 16 bases between them. The CDR3 is CASSGDGREKLFF. The CDR3 DNA is TGTGCCAGCTCGGGGGACGGTCGTGAAAAACTGTTTTTT.

The DNA for the CDR3 is TGTGCCAGCAGTCCCCGCCCCCGGGACAGGGGCACCTACGAGCAGTACTTC. Its protein product is CASSPRPRDRGTYEQYF. The chain is built from TRBV6-6 and TRBJ2-7, with 10 positions matching TRBD1. The CDR3 is 17 residues long. V dropped 5 bases and J dropped 2; count of bases not matched to a gene: 12. The germline gives CDR1 MNHNY, CDR2 SVGAGI (reference sequence).

This chain joins TRBV27 and TRBJ1-1; tentative D call: TRBD1 (6 bases). The germline V gene encodes CDR1 MNHEY and CDR2 SMNVEV (reference sequence). V lost 8 bases, J lost 4 bases, and 14 bases lay in between. The CDR3 totals 13 residues. CDR3 protein: CASPRGGGTEAFF. Here the CDR3 DNA reads TGTGCCAGCCCGAGGGGAGGGGGCACTGAAGCTTTCTTT.

The chain combines TRBV5-1 with TRBJ1-6; 7 bases match TRBD1. The germline V gene has CDR1 SGHRS and CDR2 YFSETQ. The V and J ends lost 4 bases and 5 bases, in that order; junction bases with no gene match: 3. The CDR3 is made up of 14 amino acids. The CDR3 DNA sequence: TGCGCCAGCAGCCCCGGGACAGATAATTCACCCCTCCACTTT. As protein: CASSPGTDNSPLHF. Looking up the rest from reference TRBV5-1 and TRBJ1-6 gives the full variable domain: KAGVTQTPRYLIKTRGQQVTLSCSPISGHRSVSWYQQTPGQGLQFLFEYFSETQRNKGNFPGRFSGRQFSNSRSEMNVSTLELGDSALYLCASSPGTDNSPLHFGNGTRLTVT.

The V and J genes are TRBV28 and TRBJ2-5, with TRBD2 as a possible D gene (6 bases). With 6 bases removed from V and 5 bases from J, the gap between germline ends came to 13 bases. This CDR3 has 13 residues. The V gene's germline CDR1 is MDHEN and CDR2 SYDVKM. CDR3 residues: CASSVTGDETQYF. The CDR3 DNA reads TGTGCCAGCAGCGTCACGGGGGATGAGACCCAGTACTTC.